The 7 T cell receptor beta chains below all came from one sample that was sequenced in a study of T cell responses to AZD1222 COVID-19 vaccine. TCRdb's copy holds only in-frame clones and misses some; the assay was immunoSEQ multiplex PCR. This sample has approximately 110,000 clones, with around 90% found just once. The sample was peripheral blood, taken on day 0 of AZD1222 vaccination. Every receptor here comes from an adult in good health.

The sample holds a few counts of this clone. The chain combines TRBV7-3 with TRBJ1-3; possible D gene TRBD1, 5 bases. Germline CDR1 and CDR2: SGHTA and FQGTGA. Trimming took 1 base from V and 3 from J, leaving 10 bases between them. There are 15 residues in the CDR3. The CDR3 protein is CASSLNGDVGNTIYF. In DNA form, the CDR3 reads TGTGCCAGCAGCTTAAATGGGGACGTTGGAAACACCATATATTTT.

V gene TRBV7-9 combines with J gene TRBJ1-3, with D hard to call. The CDR3 loop spans 13 amino acids. CDR1 and CDR2 from the germline V gene are SEHNR and FQNEAQ (reference sequence). V was clipped by 10 bases and J by 0 bases, with 10 bases between them. This CDR3 reads CAIPESSGNTIYF. Here the CDR3 DNA reads TGTGCCATACCCGAGAGCTCTGGAAACACCATATATTTT. Complete variable domain (other parts from reference TRBV7-9 and TRBJ1-3): DTGVSQNPRHKITKRGQNVTFRCDPISEHNRLYWYRQTLGQGPEFLTYFQNEAQLEKSRLLSDRFSAERPKGSFSTLEIQRTEQGDSAMYLCAIPESSGNTIYFGEGSWLTVV.

The genes are TRBV27 and TRBJ1-5; tentative D call: TRBD1 (5 bases). Germline CDR1 is MNHEY and CDR2 is SMNVEV (reference sequence). V lost 3 bases to trimming and J lost 6 bases, with 12 bases between them. This CDR3 comprises 14 residues. The CDR3 loop is CASSLGQGGQPQHF. CDR3 nucleotide sequence: TGTGCCAGCAGTTTGGGGCAGGGCGGTCAGCCCCAGCATTTT.

This clone is a singleton in its sample. The rearrangement joins TRBV5-1 to TRBJ1-3; TRBD1 is a possible D gene (6 bases). The ends were cut back, 2 bases at V and 2 bases at J, with 8 bases in the middle. Germline-derived CDR1 and CDR2 are SGHRS and YFSETQ. This CDR3 spans 14 amino acids. DNA for the CDR3: TGCGCCAGCAGCTTACAGGGAGCTGGAAACACCATATATTTT. Translating it yields CASSLQGAGNTIYF.

The CDR3 nucleotides read TGTGCCAGCAGCCCAAGGGGGAGGGGGGCTGAAGCTTTCTTT. Translated, it gives CASSPRGRGAEAFF. The rearrangement joins TRBV11-2 to TRBJ1-1; D might be TRBD1 (6 bases). The ends were cut back, 5 bases at V and 6 bases at J, with 16 bases in the middle. Germline assignment: CDR1 SGHAT and CDR2 FQNNGV. The CDR3 covers 14 residues.

On this clone itself: Sequence at one end of the junction differs from germline and may be a read error. The V call is TRBV7-7, the J call TRBJ1-1; D remains ambiguous. Germline V gene sequence: CDR1 SSHAT, CDR2 FNYEAQ (reference sequence). The CDR3 sequence is 13 residues long. The DNA of the CDR3 is TGTGCTAGCAGCTTAGAGAAGAACACTGAAGCTTTCTTT. Translated, it gives CASSLEKNTEAFF.

V gene TRBV6-5 combines with J gene TRBJ2-6; D remains ambiguous. The CDR3 is 15 residues long. The ends were cut back, 2 bases at V and 1 base at J, with 6 bases in the middle. Germline lookup yields CDR1 MNHEY and CDR2 SVGAGI. In DNA form, the CDR3 reads TGTGCCAGCAGTTACGACCAGTCTGGGGCCAACGTCCTGACTTTC. As protein: CASSYDQSGANVLTF.